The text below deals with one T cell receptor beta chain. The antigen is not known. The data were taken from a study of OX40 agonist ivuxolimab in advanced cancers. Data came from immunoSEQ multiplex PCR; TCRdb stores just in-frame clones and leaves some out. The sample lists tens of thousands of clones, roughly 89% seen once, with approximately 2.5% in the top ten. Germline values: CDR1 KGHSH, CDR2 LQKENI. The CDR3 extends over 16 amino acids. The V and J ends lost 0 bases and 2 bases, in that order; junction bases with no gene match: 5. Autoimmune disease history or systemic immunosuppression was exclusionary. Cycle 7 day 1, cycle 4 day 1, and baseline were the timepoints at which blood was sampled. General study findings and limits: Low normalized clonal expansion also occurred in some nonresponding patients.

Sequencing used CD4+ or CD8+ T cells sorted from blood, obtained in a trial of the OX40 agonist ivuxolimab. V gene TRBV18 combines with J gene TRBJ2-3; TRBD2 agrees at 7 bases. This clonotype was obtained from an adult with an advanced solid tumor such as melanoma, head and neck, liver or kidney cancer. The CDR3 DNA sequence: TGTGCCAGCTCACCACCTAGCGGGTCCGCCACAGATACGCAGTATTTT. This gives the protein CASSPPSGSATDTQYF. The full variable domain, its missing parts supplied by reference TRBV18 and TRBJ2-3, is NAGVMQNPRHLVRRRGQEARLRCSPMKGHSHVYWYRQLPEEGLKFMVYLQKENIIDESGMPKERFSAEFPKEGPSILRIQQVVRGDSAAYFCASSPPSGSATDTQYFGPGTRLTVL.